This T cell receptor (beta chain) was obtained from a study of TIL therapy for anti-PD-1-resistant metastatic lung cancer. Study context: Median patient age was around 50, ranging 38-75 years. Most patients had lung adenocarcinoma; a few tumors were EGFR-mutant, two ALK-rearranged; half smoked currently or formerly.

This CDR3 is built from 17 residues. V was clipped by 0 bases and J by 4 bases, with 17 bases between them. Per germline, CDR1 SGHRS and CDR2 YFSETQ. Described time point: pre-treatment sample, taken before nivolumab and TIL therapy. The libraries were made with immunoSEQ v3. Survey-level samples got around 2.1 million read pairs; deep-level samples got about 5-6 million. TCRdb's table, derived via immunoSEQ multiplex PCR, lists solely in-frame clones and lacks some. The data hold 50,000 to 65,000 clones, with more than 80% observed a single time. The specimen comprised blood, sampled at baseline. The chain links TRBV5-1 to TRBJ1-3; D is undetermined. This receptor was taken from a person aged 25-85 years with non-small cell lung cancer. CDR3 coding DNA: TGCGCCAGCAGCTTGGCGGGCAGCTCATTGTCCGGAAACACCATATATTTT. This translates into CASSLAGSSLSGNTIYF.